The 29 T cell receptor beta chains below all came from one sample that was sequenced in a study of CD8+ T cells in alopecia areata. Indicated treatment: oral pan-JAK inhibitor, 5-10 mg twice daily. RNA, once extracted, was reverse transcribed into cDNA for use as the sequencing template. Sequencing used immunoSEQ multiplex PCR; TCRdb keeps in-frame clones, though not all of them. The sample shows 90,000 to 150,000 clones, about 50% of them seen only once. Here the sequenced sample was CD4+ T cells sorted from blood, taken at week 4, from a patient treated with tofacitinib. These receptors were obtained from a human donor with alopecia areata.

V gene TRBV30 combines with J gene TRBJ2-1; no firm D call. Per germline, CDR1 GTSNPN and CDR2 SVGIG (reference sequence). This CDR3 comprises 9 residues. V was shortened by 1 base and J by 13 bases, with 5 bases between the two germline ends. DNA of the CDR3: TGTGCCTGGAGTGCTATTCAGTTCTTC. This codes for CAWSAIQFF.

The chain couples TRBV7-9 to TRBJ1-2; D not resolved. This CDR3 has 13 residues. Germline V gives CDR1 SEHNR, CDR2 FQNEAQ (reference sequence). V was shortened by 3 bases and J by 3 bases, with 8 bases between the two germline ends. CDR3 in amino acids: CASSLDGHYGYTF. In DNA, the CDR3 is TGTGCCAGCAGCTTGGACGGCCACTATGGCTACACCTTC.

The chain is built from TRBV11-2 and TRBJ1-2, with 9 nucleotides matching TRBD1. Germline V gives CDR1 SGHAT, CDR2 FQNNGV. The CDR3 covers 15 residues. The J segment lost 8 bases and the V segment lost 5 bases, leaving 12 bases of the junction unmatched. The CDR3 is CASSPNRDRARGYTF. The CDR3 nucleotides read TGTGCCAGCAGCCCGAACCGGGACAGGGCACGGGGCTACACCTTC.

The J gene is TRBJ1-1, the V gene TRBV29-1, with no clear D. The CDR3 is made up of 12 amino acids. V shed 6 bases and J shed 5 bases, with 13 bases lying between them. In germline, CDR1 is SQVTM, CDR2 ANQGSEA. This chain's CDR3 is CSVARSGTEAFF. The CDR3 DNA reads TGCAGCGTGGCCCGATCCGGGACTGAAGCTTTCTTT.

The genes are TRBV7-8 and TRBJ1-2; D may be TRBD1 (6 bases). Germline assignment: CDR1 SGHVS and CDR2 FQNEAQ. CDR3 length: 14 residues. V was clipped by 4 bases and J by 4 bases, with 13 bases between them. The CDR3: CASSSSGGGYGYTF. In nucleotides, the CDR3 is TGTGCCAGCAGCTCCTCAGGAGGGGGCTATGGCTACACCTTC.

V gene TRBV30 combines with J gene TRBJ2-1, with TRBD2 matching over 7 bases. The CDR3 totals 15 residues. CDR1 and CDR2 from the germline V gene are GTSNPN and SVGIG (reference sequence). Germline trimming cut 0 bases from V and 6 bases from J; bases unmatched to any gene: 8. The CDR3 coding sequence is TGTGCCTGGAGTGTCTCTTCGTCGGGAGGCAATGAGCAGTTCTTC. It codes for CAWSVSSSGGNEQFF.

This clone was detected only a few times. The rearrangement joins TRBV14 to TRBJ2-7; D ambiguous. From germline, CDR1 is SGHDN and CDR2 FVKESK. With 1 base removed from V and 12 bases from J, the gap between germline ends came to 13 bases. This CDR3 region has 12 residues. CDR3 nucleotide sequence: TGTGCCAGCAGCCAAGTCGCGGCAAGCCCGTACTTC. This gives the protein CASSQVAASPYF.

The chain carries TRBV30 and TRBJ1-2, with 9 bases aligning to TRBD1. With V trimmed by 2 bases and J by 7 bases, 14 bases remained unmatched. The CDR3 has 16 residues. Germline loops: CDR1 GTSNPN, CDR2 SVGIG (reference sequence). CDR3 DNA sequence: TGTGCCTGGAGTAAAGTCCCGGGACAGGGCATAGGTGGCTACACCTTC. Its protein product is CAWSKVPGQGIGGYTF.

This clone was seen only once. The CDR3 sequence: CASSARTGGPYEQYF. The DNA of the CDR3 is TGTGCCAGCAGCGCTAGGACAGGAGGCCCCTACGAGCAGTACTTC. The chain uses TRBV9 and TRBJ2-7; the match to TRBD1 covers 7 bases. CDR3 length equals 15 residues. The ends lost 3 bases at V and 2 bases at J; junction bases unmatched: 8. The V gene's germline CDR1 is SGDLS and CDR2 YYNGEE.

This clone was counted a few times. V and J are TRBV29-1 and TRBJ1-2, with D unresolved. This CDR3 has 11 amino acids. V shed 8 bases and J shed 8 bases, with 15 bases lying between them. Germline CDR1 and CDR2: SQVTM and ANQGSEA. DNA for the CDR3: TGCAGCTCATGGGAAGAGATGGGCTACACCTTC. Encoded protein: CSSWEEMGYTF. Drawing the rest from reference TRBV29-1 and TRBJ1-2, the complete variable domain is SAVISQKPSRDICQRGTSLTIQCQVDSQVTMMFWYRQQPGQSLTLIATANQGSEATYESGFVIDKFPISRPNLTFSTLTVSNMSPEDSSIYLCSSWEEMGYTFGSGTRLTVV.

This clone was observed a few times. The CDR3 region is CASSPGQHNGYTF. CDR3 in DNA: TGTGCCAGCTCACCAGGACAACACAATGGCTACACCTTC. V usage is TRBV18 and J usage is TRBJ1-2; weak D call: TRBD1 (5 bases). The CDR3 consists of 13 residues. V was pared by 2 bases and J by 6 bases, with 10 bases between. Per the germline V gene, CDR1 is KGHSH and CDR2 is LQKENI.

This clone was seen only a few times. CDR3 region: CAWRARQGLGYTF. For the CDR3, the DNA is TGTGCCTGGAGGGCCCGACAGGGGCTTGGCTACACCTTC. The chain joins TRBV30 to TRBJ1-2; 8 bases agree with TRBD1. In germline, CDR1 is GTSNPN, CDR2 SVGIG (reference sequence). J was trimmed by 7 bases and V by 3 bases; bases with no gene match: 7. CDR3 length: 13 residues.

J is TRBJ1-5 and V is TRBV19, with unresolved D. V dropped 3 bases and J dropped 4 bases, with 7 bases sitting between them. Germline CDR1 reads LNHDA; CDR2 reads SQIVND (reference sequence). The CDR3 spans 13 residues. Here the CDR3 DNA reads TGTGCCAGTAGTATGGAAGCGAATCAGCCCCAGCATTTT. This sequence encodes CASSMEANQPQHF.

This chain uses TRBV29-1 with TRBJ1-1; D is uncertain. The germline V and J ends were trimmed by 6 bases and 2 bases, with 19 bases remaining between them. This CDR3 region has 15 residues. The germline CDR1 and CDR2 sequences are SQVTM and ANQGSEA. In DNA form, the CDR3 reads TGCAGCGTCGACCTCGGGAGGCTTGGAAACACTGAAGCTTTCTTT. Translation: CSVDLGRLGNTEAFF.

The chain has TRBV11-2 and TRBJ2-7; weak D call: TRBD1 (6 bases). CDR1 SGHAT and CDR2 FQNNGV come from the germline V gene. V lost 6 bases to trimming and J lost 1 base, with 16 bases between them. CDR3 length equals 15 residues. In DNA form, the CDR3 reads TGTGCCAGCAGGAGGGTAGGACAGTCTTCCTACGAGCAGTACTTC. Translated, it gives CASRRVGQSSYEQYF. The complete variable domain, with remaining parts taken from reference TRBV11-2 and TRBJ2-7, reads EAGVAQSPRYKIIEKRQSVAFWCNPISGHATLYWYQQILGQGPKLLIQFQNNGVVDDSQLPKDRFSAERLKGVDSTLKIQPAKLEDSAVYLCASRRVGQSSYEQYFGPGTRLTVT.

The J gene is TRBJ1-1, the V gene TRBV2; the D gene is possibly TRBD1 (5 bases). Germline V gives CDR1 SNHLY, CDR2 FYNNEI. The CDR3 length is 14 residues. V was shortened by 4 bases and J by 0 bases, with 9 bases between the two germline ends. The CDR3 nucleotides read TGTGCCAGCAGTGCCGCGACAGTGAACACTGAAGCTTTCTTT. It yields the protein CASSAATVNTEAFF.

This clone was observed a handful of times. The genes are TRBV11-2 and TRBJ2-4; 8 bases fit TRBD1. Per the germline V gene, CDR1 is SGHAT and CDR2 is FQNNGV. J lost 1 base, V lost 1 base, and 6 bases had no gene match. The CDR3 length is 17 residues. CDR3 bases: TGTGCCAGCAGCTTAGGATTACAGGGGGGTGCCAAAAACATTCAGTACTTC. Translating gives CASSLGLQGGAKNIQYF. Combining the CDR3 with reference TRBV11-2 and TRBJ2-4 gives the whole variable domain EAGVAQSPRYKIIEKRQSVAFWCNPISGHATLYWYQQILGQGPKLLIQFQNNGVVDDSQLPKDRFSAERLKGVDSTLKIQPAKLEDSAVYLCASSLGLQGGAKNIQYFGAGTRLSVL.

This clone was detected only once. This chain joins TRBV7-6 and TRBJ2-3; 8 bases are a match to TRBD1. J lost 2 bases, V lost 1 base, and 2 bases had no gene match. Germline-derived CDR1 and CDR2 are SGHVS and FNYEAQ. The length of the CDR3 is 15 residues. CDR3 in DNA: TGTGCCAGCAGCTTAGGGCAGGGGGCCACAGATACGCAGTATTTT. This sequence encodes CASSLGQGATDTQYF.

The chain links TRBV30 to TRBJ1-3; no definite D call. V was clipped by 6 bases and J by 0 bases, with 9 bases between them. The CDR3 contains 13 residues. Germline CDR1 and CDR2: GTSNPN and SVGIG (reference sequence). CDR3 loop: CACVRDSGNTIYF. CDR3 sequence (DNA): TGTGCCTGTGTGAGGGACTCTGGAAACACCATATATTTT.

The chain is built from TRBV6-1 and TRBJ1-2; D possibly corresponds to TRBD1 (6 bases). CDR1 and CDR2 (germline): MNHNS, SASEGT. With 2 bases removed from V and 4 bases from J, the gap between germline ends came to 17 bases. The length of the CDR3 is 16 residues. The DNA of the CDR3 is TGTGCCAGCAGTGAACTACAGGGAGGCAAGAGCTATGGCTACACCTTC. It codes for CASSELQGGKSYGYTF.

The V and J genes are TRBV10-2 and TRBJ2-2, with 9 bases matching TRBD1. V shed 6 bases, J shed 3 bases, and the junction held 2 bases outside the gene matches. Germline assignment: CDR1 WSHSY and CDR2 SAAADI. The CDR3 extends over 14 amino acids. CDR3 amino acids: CASRGQGYTGELFF. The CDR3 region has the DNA TGCGCCAGCAGGGGACAGGGCTACACCGGGGAGCTGTTTTTT.

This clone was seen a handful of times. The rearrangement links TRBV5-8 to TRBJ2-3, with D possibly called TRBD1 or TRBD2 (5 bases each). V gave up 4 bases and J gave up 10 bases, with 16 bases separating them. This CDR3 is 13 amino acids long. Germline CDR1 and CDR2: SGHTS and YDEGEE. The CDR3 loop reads CASSLGPSGAQYF. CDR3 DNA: TGTGCCAGCAGCCTGGGACCCAGTGGGGCGCAGTATTTT.

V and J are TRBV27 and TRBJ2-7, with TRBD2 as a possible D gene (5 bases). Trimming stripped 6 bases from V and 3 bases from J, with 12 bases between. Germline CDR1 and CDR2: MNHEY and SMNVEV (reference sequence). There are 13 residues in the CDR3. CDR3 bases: TGTGCCAGCAGACGGGGTACCCGCTACGAGCAGTACTTC. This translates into CASRRGTRYEQYF.

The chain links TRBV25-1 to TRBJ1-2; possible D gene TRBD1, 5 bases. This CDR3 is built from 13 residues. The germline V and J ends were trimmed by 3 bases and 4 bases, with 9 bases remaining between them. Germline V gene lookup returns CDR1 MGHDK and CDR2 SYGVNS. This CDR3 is CASSDRGAYGYTF. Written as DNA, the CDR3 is TGTGCCAGCAGTGACCGAGGGGCCTATGGCTACACCTTC.

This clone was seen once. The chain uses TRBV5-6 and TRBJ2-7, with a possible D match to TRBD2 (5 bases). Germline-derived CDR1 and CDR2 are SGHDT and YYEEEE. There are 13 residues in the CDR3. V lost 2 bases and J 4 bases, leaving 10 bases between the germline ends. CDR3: CASSFPPGYEQYF. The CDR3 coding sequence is TGTGCCAGCAGCTTTCCGCCGGGGTACGAGCAGTACTTC.

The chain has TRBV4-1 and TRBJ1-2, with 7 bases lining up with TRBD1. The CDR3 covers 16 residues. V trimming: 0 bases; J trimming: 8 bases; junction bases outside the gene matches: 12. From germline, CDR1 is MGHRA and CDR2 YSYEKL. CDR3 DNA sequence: TGCGCCAGCAGCCAAGATCTTGAGACAGGGCCGGCGGGCTACACCTTC. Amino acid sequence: CASSQDLETGPAGYTF.

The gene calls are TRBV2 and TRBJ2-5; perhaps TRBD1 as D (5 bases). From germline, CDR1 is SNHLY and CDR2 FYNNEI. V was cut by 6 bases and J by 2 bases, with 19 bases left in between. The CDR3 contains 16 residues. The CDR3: CASSLRQSHTQETQYF. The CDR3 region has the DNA TGTGCCAGCAGCCTAAGACAGAGCCATACTCAAGAGACCCAGTACTTC.

CDR3 in DNA: TGTGCCAGCAGCTTTGGTTCGGGGTCTGGCTACACCTTC. It specifies CASSFGSGSGYTF. The rearrangement joins TRBV11-1 to TRBJ1-2, with D hard to call. Germline CDR1 SGHAT, CDR2 FQDESV (reference sequence). The CDR3 is 13 amino acids. Trimming removed 3 bases from V and 7 bases from J, with 12 bases in between. Full variable domain (outside the CDR3, taken from reference TRBV11-1 and TRBJ1-2): EAEVAQSPRYKITEKSQAVAFWCDPISGHATLYWYRQILGQGPELLVQFQDESVVDDSQLPKDRFSAERLKGVDSTLKIQPAELGDSAMYLCASSFGSGSGYTFGSGTRLTVV.

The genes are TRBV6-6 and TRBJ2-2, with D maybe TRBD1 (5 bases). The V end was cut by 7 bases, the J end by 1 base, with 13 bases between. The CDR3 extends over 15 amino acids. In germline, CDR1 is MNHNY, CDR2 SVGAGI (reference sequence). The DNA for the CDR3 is TGTGCCAGCAAGACAGCTTTTCAGAACACCGGGGAGCTGTTTTTT. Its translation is CASKTAFQNTGELFF.